The present entry profiles one TCR beta chain with its context. Its antigen is unknown. This sample stems from a study of T cell responses to AZD1222 COVID-19 vaccine. Whole-study results and caveats: Only after the peak T cell response were repertoires sampled. Spike-specific TCR breadth and depth went up after people got two AZD1222 doses. The donor cohort was predominantly white British with a female majority, and clonal diversity may have been underestimated.

TCRdb's table, derived via immunoSEQ multiplex PCR, lists solely in-frame clones and lacks some. The data contain around 120,000 clones, around 92% of them singletons. Between the trimmed V and J ends, which lost 2 bases and 6 bases, there was a span of 10 bases. Germline V gene lookup returns CDR1 GTSNPN and CDR2 SVGIG (reference sequence). CDR3 length: 12 residues. This chain links TRBV30 with TRBJ1-1, with unresolved D. The starting material was peripheral blood, obtained on day 0 of AZD1222 vaccination. The TCR was taken from an adult in good health. The CDR3 DNA reads TGTGCCTGGAGTCCCGGAATTGCTGAAGCTTTCTTT. Protein sequence: CAWSPGIAEAFF.